This T cell receptor beta chain came from a study of T cells of healthy individuals (dated by TCRdb to the late 2010s). Libraries were constructed by 5' RACE. The reads were generated on an Illumina MiSeq. The public reads were reprocessed in TCRdb via fastp at Q25 and MiXCR, keeping in-frame beta chains. Merged by CDR3 protein, the rows form single entries marked with the most common genes and DNA. The sample includes 100,000 or so distinct CDR3 sequences, with 17% observed a single time. Roughly 6.2% of the sample rests with the top ten. V trim: 4 bases; J trim: 5 bases; unmatched bases: 4. Including the terminal cysteine and phenylalanine, the CDR3 comprises 14 residues. This entry keeps only the CDR3 DNA: 42 bases, framed from base 1. The germline V gene gives CDR1 as MDHEN and CDR2 as SYDVKM. Worth noting for this clonotype: Its antigen remains undetermined. Nothing much larger sits one base from this clone, and base qualities are not available.

The receptor comes from a human donor in good health. The sequence joins TRBV28 to TRBJ2-2, and TRBD1 aligns with 7 junction nucleotides. The nucleotide sequence is given as TGTGCCAGCAGTTCGACAGGGAGAACCGGGGAGCTGTTTTTT. This gives the protein CASSSTGRTGELFF.